One sample yielded the 24 T cell receptor beta chains listed below, sequenced in a study of OX40 agonist ivuxolimab in advanced cancers. Using immunoSEQ multiplex PCR, the repertoire was profiled, and TCRdb retains in-frame clones only, with some absent. The sample shows 75,000 to 80,000 clones, roughly 94% of them seen only once. This material consisted of CD4+ or CD8+ T cells sorted from blood, taken in a trial of the OX40 agonist ivuxolimab. The receptors here all came from an adult with an advanced solid tumor such as melanoma, head and neck, liver or kidney cancer.

The rearrangement joins TRBV4-3 to TRBJ2-5, with a possible D match to TRBD1 (6 bases). The CDR3 is made up of 15 amino acids. Germline-derived CDR1 and CDR2 are LGHNA and YSLEER. V lost 4 bases and J lost 7, with 19 bases in between. The CDR3 DNA sequence: TGCGCCAGCAGCCCGGACCCCACAGGGAGCGGGACCCAGTACTTC. Its protein is CASSPDPTGSGTQYF.

The J gene is TRBJ1-1, the V gene TRBV28; a possible D gene is TRBD1 (6 bases). From germline, CDR1 is MDHEN and CDR2 SYDVKM. V lost 3 bases, J lost 3 bases, and 11 bases lay in between. The CDR3 is made up of 14 amino acids. In DNA form, the CDR3 reads TGTGCCAGCAGTTTTATGGGGGCCTACACTGAAGCTTTCTTT. Protein sequence: CASSFMGAYTEAFF.

The rearrangement links TRBV6-5 to TRBJ2-7, with D tentatively TRBD1 or TRBD2 (5 bases each). The CDR3 totals 12 residues. Germline V lookup: CDR1 MNHEY, CDR2 SVGAGI. Trimming pared 0 bases from V and 6 bases from J, leaving 6 bases between. CDR3 DNA: TGTGCCAGCAGTTACTCGAGGGGCGAGCAGTACTTC. Translating gives CASSYSRGEQYF.

The rearrangement links TRBV6-5 to TRBJ2-7; TRBD2 matches 12 bases. The germline V gene has CDR1 MNHEY and CDR2 SVGAGI. With 5 bases clipped from V and 2 bases from J, the junction kept 4 bases outside the gene matches. This CDR3 spans 15 amino acids. CDR3 in amino acids: CASSATSGGTYEQYF. CDR3 nucleotides: TGTGCCAGCAGTGCTACTAGCGGGGGGACCTACGAGCAGTACTTC.

The V gene is TRBV19, the J gene TRBJ1-1; no clear D. Between the trimmed V and J ends, which lost 2 bases and 5 bases, there was a span of 9 bases. The CDR3 has 13 amino acids. Germline CDR1 LNHDA, CDR2 SQIVND (reference sequence). The CDR3 DNA reads TGTGCCAGTAGTATATCTCAGTGGACTGAAGCTTTCTTT. Its protein product is CASSISQWTEAFF. The entire variable domain, with the rest obtained from reference TRBV19 and TRBJ1-1, is as follows: DGGITQSPKYLFRKEGQNVTLSCEQNLNHDAMYWYRQDPGQGLRLIYYSQIVNDFQKGDIAEGYSVSREKKESFPLTVTSAQKNPTAFYLCASSISQWTEAFFGQGTRLTVV.

This chain joins TRBV9 and TRBJ2-2; 8 nucleotides align to TRBD2. There are 17 residues in the CDR3. Unmatched junction bases numbered 9, after V lost 1 base and J lost 4 bases. Per germline, CDR1 SGDLS and CDR2 YYNGEE. CDR3 sequence reads: CASSVSSGGSTTGELFF. The CDR3 DNA reads as TGTGCCAGCAGCGTATCCAGCGGGGGATCAACCACCGGGGAGCTGTTTTTT.

The chain couples TRBV10-3 to TRBJ2-5; D is undetermined. Germline CDR1 ENHRY, CDR2 SYGVKD. V lost 8 bases to trimming and J lost 4 bases, with 8 bases between them. This CDR3 comprises 11 residues. The CDR3 bases are TGTGCCATCGGGTGGCCAGAGACCCAGTACTTC. This sequence encodes CAIGWPETQYF.

The J gene is TRBJ2-5, the V gene TRBV5-5; 7 bases map to TRBD1. This CDR3 has 15 residues. Germline V gene lookup returns CDR1 SGHKS and CDR2 YYEKEE (reference sequence). Unmatched junction bases numbered 5, after V lost 1 base and J lost 2 bases. The CDR3 DNA follows: TGTGCCAGCAGCTTGTCGGGCAGGGGGCAAGAGACCCAGTACTTC. This translates into CASSLSGRGQETQYF.

The chain links TRBV7-8 to TRBJ1-1; the match to TRBD1 covers 7 bases. The trim removed 3 bases at V and 1 base at J, leaving 11 bases unmatched. This CDR3 comprises 17 residues. CDR1 is SGHVS, CDR2 FQNEAQ, per germline. The CDR3 reads CASSLEPGGLSNTEAFF. CDR3 bases: TGTGCCAGCAGCTTGGAACCAGGGGGACTCTCGAACACTGAAGCTTTCTTT.

CDR3 loop: CASSLETGSTDTQYF. CDR3 bases: TGTGCCAGCAGCTTGGAAACGGGGAGCACAGATACGCAGTATTTT. The chain employs TRBV5-6 and TRBJ2-3, with D perhaps matching TRBD2 (5 bases). Trimming stripped 0 bases from V and 0 bases from J, with 8 bases between. The CDR3 is made up of 15 amino acids. Germline assignment: CDR1 SGHDT and CDR2 YYEEEE. The variable domain in full, with the rest retrieved from reference TRBV5-6 and TRBJ2-3, is DAGVTQSPTHLIKTRGQQVTLRCSPKSGHDTVSWYQQALGQGPQFIFQYYEEEERQRGNFPDRFSGHQFPNYSSELNVNALLLGDSALYLCASSLETGSTDTQYFGPGTRLTVL.

This chain joins TRBV14 and TRBJ1-2; the match to TRBD1 covers 10 bases. The CDR3 is 15 amino acids. Germline loops: CDR1 SGHDN, CDR2 FVKESK. V lost 0 bases, J lost 8 bases, and 6 bases stayed unmatched. DNA of the CDR3: TGTGCCAGCAGCCAAGAGGGACAGGGGCCTTGGGGCTACACCTTC. Translation gives CASSQEGQGPWGYTF.

This chain uses TRBV7-9 with TRBJ2-5, with 8 positions matching TRBD2. Germline trimming cut 1 base from V and 4 bases from J; bases unmatched to any gene: 5. CDR1 and CDR2 from the germline V gene are SEHNR and FQNEAQ (reference sequence). CDR3 length equals 15 residues. The DNA of the CDR3 is TGTGCCAGCAGCTTAGTGGCGGGGGGCCGAGAGACCCAGTACTTC. Amino acids: CASSLVAGGRETQYF. Together with reference TRBV7-9 and TRBJ2-5, the CDR3 gives the full variable domain: DTGVSQNPRHKITKRGQNVTFRCDPISEHNRLYWYRQTLGQGPEFLTYFQNEAQLEKSRLLSDRFSAERPKGSFSTLEIQRTEQGDSAMYLCASSLVAGGRETQYFGPGTRLLVL.

The V gene is TRBV19, the J gene TRBJ1-6, with D hard to call. CDR3 length: 16 amino acids. CDR1 and CDR2 (germline): LNHDA, SQIVND (reference sequence). Deletions cut 3 bases from V and 0 bases from J, with 9 bases between. This CDR3 reads CASSMSVSSYNSPLHF. In DNA form, the CDR3 reads TGTGCCAGTAGTATGAGCGTGAGCTCCTATAATTCACCCCTCCACTTT.

The chain links TRBV5-4 to TRBJ2-3, with 10 bases fitting TRBD2. The germline CDR1 and CDR2 sequences are SGHNT and YYREEE (reference sequence). The junction had 4 bases not matched to a gene; V was cut back by 0 bases and J by 6 bases. The CDR3 totals 15 residues. The CDR3 protein is CASSLAASGSDTQYF. The CDR3 DNA sequence: TGTGCCAGCAGCTTGGCCGCTAGCGGGAGCGATACGCAGTATTTT. The full variable domain, completed using reference TRBV5-4 and TRBJ2-3, is ETGVTQSPTHLIKTRGQQVTLRCSSQSGHNTVSWYQQALGQGPQFIFQYYREEENGRGNFPPRFSGLQFPNYSSELNVNALELDDSALYLCASSLAASGSDTQYFGPGTRLTVL.

The chain employs TRBV9 and TRBJ2-2; D might be TRBD2 (6 bases). The CDR3 length is 15 residues. Trimming left V 3 bases short and J 4 bases short, with 13 bases between. Germline V CDR1 and CDR2: SGDLS, YYNGEE. CDR3: CASSAWDSITGELFF. In DNA, the CDR3 is TGTGCCAGCAGCGCCTGGGACTCTATCACCGGGGAGCTGTTTTTT.

The genes are TRBV7-3 and TRBJ2-1; maybe TRBD2 (7 bases). This CDR3 is 14 amino acids long. Trimming took 3 bases from V and 5 from J, leaving 11 bases between them. Germline V gene lookup returns CDR1 SGHTA and CDR2 FQGTGA. CDR3 nucleotide sequence: TGTGCCAGCAGCTTCGGGGGGCCCGACAATGAGCAGTTCTTC. Amino acid sequence: CASSFGGPDNEQFF. The full variable domain, with the rest looked up from reference TRBV7-3 and TRBJ2-1, is GAGVSQTPSNKVTEKGKYVELRCDPISGHTALYWYRQSLGQGPEFLIYFQGTGAADDSGLPNDRFFAVRPEGSVSTLKIQRTERGDSAVYLCASSFGGPDNEQFFGPGTRLTVL.

The rearrangement joins TRBV5-4 to TRBJ1-1; D remains unclear. Germline CDR1 SGHNT, CDR2 YYREEE (reference sequence). The CDR3 runs to 14 residues. V lost 0 bases, J lost 1 base, and 7 bases lay in between. CDR3 bases: TGTGCCAGCAGCTTGGACATCCCGAACACTGAAGCTTTCTTT. This encodes CASSLDIPNTEAFF.

The rearrangement links TRBV6-6 to TRBJ2-7; D is ambiguous. CDR1 is MNHNY, CDR2 SVGAGI, per germline (reference sequence). Trimming stripped 9 bases from V and 2 bases from J, with 11 bases between. CDR3 size: 12 residues. The CDR3 here is CASQDGPYEQYF. DNA of the CDR3: TGTGCCAGTCAGGACGGTCCCTACGAGCAGTACTTC.

J is TRBJ1-5 and V is TRBV6-1; possibly TRBD1 for D (5 bases). The CDR3 sequence is 16 residues long. Trimming removed 3 bases at V and 1 base at J, with 13 bases between. Germline CDR1 MNHNS, CDR2 SASEGT. The DNA of the CDR3 is TGTGCCAGCAGTGACGGGACCGCTTTAAGCAATCAGCCCCAGCATTTT. Protein product: CASSDGTALSNQPQHF.

This clone was picked up one time. The chain recombines TRBV11-3 with TRBJ2-1; 7 bases map to TRBD1. The CDR3 length is 14 residues. Germline CDR1 and CDR2: SGHNT and YENEEA. Losses at the gene ends were 5 bases for V and 8 bases for J; bases not matched to a gene: 9. The CDR3 nucleotides read TGTGCCAGCAGCGCCCCGACAGGGAAGGATGAGCAGTTCTTC. Protein product: CASSAPTGKDEQFF. The full variable domain, rest sourced from reference TRBV11-3 and TRBJ2-1, is EAGVVQSPRYKIIEKKQPVAFWCNPISGHNTLYWYLQNLGQGPELLIRYENEEAVDDSQLPKDRFSAERLKGVDSTLKIQPAELGDSAVYLCASSAPTGKDEQFFGPGTRLTVL.

The genes are TRBV5-4 and TRBJ1-1, with unresolved D. CDR1 is SGHNT and CDR2 is YYREEE in the germline V gene (reference sequence). The CDR3 has 16 amino acids. The V end lost 6 bases, the J end lost 3 bases, and 21 bases lay between the germline ends. CDR3 coding DNA: TGTGCCAGCAAAAGCAGTCGAGGGCTTGACGACACTGAAGCTTTCTTT. Its translation: CASKSSRGLDDTEAFF.

The chain uses TRBV19 and TRBJ2-7, with no clear D. This CDR3 comprises 14 residues. Germline V gene sequence: CDR1 LNHDA, CDR2 SQIVND (reference sequence). Trimming stripped 3 bases from V and 3 bases from J, with 12 bases between. DNA of the CDR3: TGTGCCAGTAGTATCATGGGAACCGACTACGAGCAGTACTTC. As protein: CASSIMGTDYEQYF.

Written as DNA, the CDR3 is TGTGCCAGCAGCACAGGCGACAGTTTTGGAAACACCATATATTTT. It encodes CASSTGDSFGNTIYF. The chain links TRBV9 to TRBJ1-3; weak D call: TRBD1 (5 bases). This CDR3 spans 15 amino acids. CDR1 and CDR2 from the germline V gene are SGDLS and YYNGEE. Deletions cut 4 bases from V and 3 bases from J, with 14 bases between.

The chain links TRBV27 to TRBJ2-7; perhaps TRBD2 as D (5 bases). CDR1 is MNHEY and CDR2 is SMNVEV in the germline V gene (reference sequence). Between the trimmed V and J ends, which lost 5 bases and 0 bases, there was a span of 11 bases. This CDR3 has 14 amino acids. The CDR3 loop reads CASSHGLYSYEQYF. CDR3 sequence (DNA): TGTGCCAGCAGTCACGGACTCTACTCCTACGAGCAGTACTTC.